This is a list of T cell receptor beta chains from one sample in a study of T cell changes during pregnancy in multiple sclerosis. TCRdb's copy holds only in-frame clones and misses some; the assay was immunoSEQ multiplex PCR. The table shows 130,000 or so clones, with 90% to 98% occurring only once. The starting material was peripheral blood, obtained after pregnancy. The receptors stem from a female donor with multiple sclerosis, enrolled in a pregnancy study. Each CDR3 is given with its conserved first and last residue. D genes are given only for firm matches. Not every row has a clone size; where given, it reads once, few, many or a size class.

CDR3: CASSTDQGYEQYF; D: -; size: -; V: TRBV19
CDR3: CASSLTSGSTDTQYF; D: TRBD2; size: -; V: TRBV7-8
CDR3: CASSYSGRARNEQFF; D: TRBD2; size: -; V: TRBV28
CDR3: CASSSSGQVGKQYF; D: TRBD1; size: -; V: TRBV7-9
CDR3: CASSFGPGQGLYEQYF; D: TRBD1; size: -; V: TRBV6-5
CDR3: CASSLVGGKLFF; D: -; size: -; V: TRBV28
CDR3: CASSRALQGANTEAFF; D: TRBD1; size: -; V: TRBV19
CDR3: CASSLYPTGELFF; D: -; size: -; V: TRBV28
CDR3: CSVAEGYEQYF; D: -; size: once; V: TRBV29-1
CDR3: CASSLQGMNTEAFF; D: -; size: -; V: TRBV27
CDR3: CASSKAGTSANEQFF; D: TRBD2; size: -; V: TRBV19
CDR3: CASSVTRVSYEQYF; D: -; size: -; V: TRBV19
CDR3: CASSPTAGGVTGELFF; D: TRBD2; size: -; V: TRBV4-2
CDR3: CASSPRLAGVTYNEQFF; D: TRBD2; size: -; V: TRBV27
CDR3: CASSSRDGTGELFF; D: -; size: -; V: TRBV11-3
CDR3: CASSSSGTMGILEQYF; D: -; size: -; V: TRBV7-6
CDR3: CASSSDRGGSYEQYF; D: TRBD1; size: -; V: TRBV7-2
CDR3: CASTGRGPDSGANVLTF; D: -; size: -; V: TRBV27
CDR3: CASSFSPNEQFF; D: -; size: -; V: TRBV27
CDR3: CASSLLEFPSNYGYTF; D: -; size: -; V: TRBV28
CDR3: CASSPPLRSSYNEQFF; D: -; size: -; V: TRBV5-8
CDR3: CASSFRLSISLSGANVLTF; D: -; size: -; V: TRBV27
CDR3: CASSYGQGSGNTIYF; D: TRBD1; size: -; V: TRBV6-5
CDR3: CASSLGTGYEQYF; D: TRBD1; size: once; V: TRBV28
CDR3: CASKERENTEAFF; D: -; size: few; V: TRBV6-1
CDR3: CASRFGGIGTDTQYF; D: -; size: -; V: TRBV27
CDR3: CASSLGGGPYEQFF; D: -; size: -; V: TRBV27
CDR3: CASTSSLAGVKAQYF; D: TRBD2; size: -; V: TRBV19
CDR3: CSATQGPTGELFF; D: -; size: once; V: TRBV29-1
CDR3: CSVERLTSGRFTTSTDTQYF; D: TRBD2; size: -; V: TRBV29-1
CDR3: CASSVDTGRANEKLFF; D: -; size: -; V: TRBV9
CDR3: CASSRIFGLASTDTQYF; D: -; size: -; V: TRBV27
CDR3: CASSLVGGSYEQYF; D: -; size: -; V: TRBV5-6
CDR3: CASSELAGVAGELFF; D: TRBD2; size: -; V: TRBV27
CDR3: CASRKEGLAGGTKYF; D: TRBD2; size: once; V: TRBV2
CDR3: CASSIGGTETQYF; D: TRBD2; size: -; V: TRBV19
CDR3: CASSEGVQRTDTQYF; D: -; size: -; V: TRBV6-1